The 28 T cell receptor beta chains presented below share a single source sample, sequenced in a study of cytomegalovirus exposure and HLA in healthy donors. The table came from immunoSEQ multiplex PCR; TCRdb's copy has only in-frame clones and leaves some out. The data contain 100,000 to 150,000 clones, about nine tenths of them singletons. Sequenced: PBMCs. These receptors were obtained from a woman aged 18-29 years in good health and CMV-seronegative.

The V and J genes are TRBV28 and TRBJ1-3; D unclear. V was shortened by 6 bases and J by 2 bases, with 20 bases between the two germline ends. There are 17 residues in the CDR3. Germline CDR1 reads MDHEN; CDR2 reads SYDVKM. CDR3 sequence (DNA): TGTGCCAGCAGGATACAAGAAACTGGAACTACTGGAAACACCATATATTTT. The encoded protein is CASRIQETGTTGNTIYF.

The rearrangement links TRBV7-8 to TRBJ2-5, with 7 bases identical to TRBD2. Trimming at V came to 4 bases and at J to 1 base, leaving 0 bases not matched to a gene. CDR3 length equals 13 residues. The germline gives CDR1 SGHVS, CDR2 FQNEAQ. The CDR3 is CASSWTSQETQYF. The CDR3 nucleotides are TGTGCCAGCAGCTGGACTAGCCAAGAGACCCAGTACTTC.

There are a few counts of this clone. This chain joins TRBV28 and TRBJ2-7; 8 bases are a match to TRBD1. The CDR3 totals 15 residues. The germline CDR1 and CDR2 sequences are MDHEN and SYDVKM. V lost 1 base, J lost 7 bases, and 9 bases stayed unmatched. The CDR3 nucleotides read TGTGCCAGCAGTTTATTTCCCGGACAGGGCGGAGAGCAGTACTTC. This sequence encodes CASSLFPGQGGEQYF.

The V gene is TRBV14, the J gene TRBJ1-1; a possible D gene is TRBD1 (6 bases). The CDR3 length is 16 residues. Trimming took off 2 bases at V and 4 bases at J, with 17 bases between the two ends. The V gene's germline CDR1 is SGHDN and CDR2 FVKESK. The CDR3 bases are TGTGCCAGCAGCCAAAGAGGGGGGGCGCTGAGCACTGAAGCTTTCTTT. This translates into CASSQRGGALSTEAFF.

This clone was detected once. This chain connects TRBV30 to TRBJ1-2; D is uncertain. With 7 bases removed from V and 4 bases from J, the gap between germline ends came to 19 bases. In germline, CDR1 is GTSNPN, CDR2 SVGIG (reference sequence). There are 14 residues in the CDR3. This chain's CDR3 is CASFNFRRVYGYTF. Here the CDR3 DNA reads TGTGCCTCCTTCAACTTCCGGAGGGTCTATGGCTACACCTTC.

The chain uses TRBV6-1 and TRBJ1-5; D not resolved. Per germline, CDR1 MNHNS and CDR2 SASEGT. The CDR3 spans 16 residues. Trimming cost V 2 bases and J 2 bases, with 13 bases left between them. The CDR3 DNA sequence: TGTGCCAGCAGTGAAAGGGCGGGCTCGGGCAATCAGCCCCAGCATTTT. This encodes CASSERAGSGNQPQHF.

This chain uses TRBV6-5 with TRBJ1-1; D perhaps matches TRBD1 (5 bases). CDR3 size: 16 residues. CDR1 and CDR2 (germline): MNHEY, SVGAGI. V lost 2 bases, J lost 0 bases, and 13 bases lay in between. The CDR3 DNA is TGTGCCAGCAGTTACGGAAGGGGATCCATGAACACTGAAGCTTTCTTT. Residues: CASSYGRGSMNTEAFF.

CDR3 nucleotide sequence: TGTGCCAGCAGCTTAGGCACTAGCGGGAGGGCCAATGAGCAGTTCTTC. Its protein product is CASSLGTSGRANEQFF. V and J are TRBV13 and TRBJ2-1; TRBD2 matches at 13 bases. With V trimmed by 0 bases and J by 6 bases, 2 bases remained unmatched. The CDR3 contains 16 residues. The germline V gene encodes CDR1 PRHDT and CDR2 FYEKMQ (reference sequence).

The V and J genes are TRBV19 and TRBJ2-3, with 9 bases fitting TRBD2. V dropped 7 bases and J dropped 2; count of bases not matched to a gene: 10. The CDR3 runs 16 residues. Per the germline V gene, CDR1 is LNHDA and CDR2 is SQIVND (reference sequence). Here the CDR3 reads CASTGQREEYTDTQYF. CDR3 DNA: TGTGCCAGTACTGGCCAGCGGGAGGAATACACAGATACGCAGTATTTT. Together with reference TRBV19 and TRBJ2-3, the CDR3 gives the full variable domain: DGGITQSPKYLFRKEGQNVTLSCEQNLNHDAMYWYRQDPGQGLRLIYYSQIVNDFQKGDIAEGYSVSREKKESFPLTVTSAQKNPTAFYLCASTGQREEYTDTQYFGPGTRLTVL.

In its sample, this clone was seen once. J is TRBJ2-7 and V is TRBV6-5, with TRBD2 matching over 8 bases. The CDR3 has 14 amino acids. From germline, CDR1 is MNHEY and CDR2 SVGAGI. With 6 bases clipped from V and 5 bases from J, the junction kept 9 bases outside the gene matches. The CDR3 is CASRYRGGDHEQYF. In DNA, the CDR3 is TGTGCCAGCAGGTACCGGGGGGGGGACCACGAGCAGTACTTC.

The chain combines TRBV4-2 with TRBJ2-3; TRBD2 aligns across 14 bases. With V trimmed by 4 bases and J by 2 bases, 11 bases remained unmatched. Germline CDR1 is LGHNA and CDR2 is YNFKEQ. The CDR3 has 19 amino acids. The CDR3 here is CASSLGGLAGDTFTDTQYF. The CDR3 DNA follows: TGTGCCAGCAGCCTCGGGGGACTAGCGGGAGATACCTTCACAGATACGCAGTATTTT.

The CDR3 DNA reads as TGTGCCAGCAGCCCGTCGACAGGGGCTAATGAAAAACTGTTTTTT. It translates to CASSPSTGANEKLFF. This chain links TRBV5-6 with TRBJ1-4; 8 nucleotides align to TRBD1. Germline V gene sequence: CDR1 SGHDT, CDR2 YYEEEE. This CDR3 has 15 residues. Trimming took 4 bases from V and 3 from J; bases not matched to a gene: 5. The full variable domain, completed using reference TRBV5-6 and TRBJ1-4, is DAGVTQSPTHLIKTRGQQVTLRCSPKSGHDTVSWYQQALGQGPQFIFQYYEEEERQRGNFPDRFSGHQFPNYSSELNVNALLLGDSALYLCASSPSTGANEKLFFGSGTQLSVL.

This rearrangement joins TRBV9 to TRBJ2-1; tentatively, D is TRBD1 (6 bases). The CDR3 contains 13 residues. The V and J ends lost 7 bases and 8 bases respectively, with 16 bases between them. Germline CDR1 SGDLS, CDR2 YYNGEE. The CDR3 loop is CASGQGRVDEQFF. CDR3 sequence (DNA): TGTGCCAGCGGTCAGGGGCGGGTCGATGAGCAGTTCTTC.

This sequence joins TRBV7-9 and TRBJ2-1; tentatively, D is TRBD2 (5 bases). Trimming stripped 5 bases from V and 0 bases from J, with 14 bases between. In germline, CDR1 is SEHNR, CDR2 FQNEAQ (reference sequence). CDR3 length: 16 residues. In DNA form, the CDR3 reads TGTGCCAGCAGCGAAATACGGGATAGCTCCTACAATGAGCAGTTCTTC. It encodes CASSEIRDSSYNEQFF.

The chain carries TRBV5-1 and TRBJ1-4, with a possible D match to TRBD1 (5 bases). V was shortened by 1 base and J by 2 bases, with 18 bases between the two germline ends. This CDR3 is built from 18 residues. From germline, CDR1 is SGHRS and CDR2 YFSETQ. The CDR3 loop reads CASSLTGAGSRTNEKLFF. The CDR3 DNA follows: TGCGCCAGCAGCTTGACAGGAGCCGGGAGTCGGACTAATGAAAAACTGTTTTTT.

This clone was seen a few times. The chain recombines TRBV19 with TRBJ2-7; 8 nucleotides align to TRBD2. The CDR3 spans 16 residues. Germline-derived CDR1 and CDR2 are LNHDA and SQIVND (reference sequence). Germline trimming cut 8 bases from V and 7 bases from J; bases unmatched to any gene: 19. In DNA form, the CDR3 reads TGTGCCAGTTGTAAACTAGAGAGCGGGGGTACGGGGGAGCAGTACTTC. Translated, it gives CASCKLESGGTGEQYF.

J is TRBJ2-1 and V is TRBV4-2; 11 bases map to TRBD2. The trim removed 3 bases at V and 4 bases at J, leaving 11 bases unmatched. The CDR3 runs 18 residues. Germline assignment: CDR1 LGHNA and CDR2 YNFKEQ. The CDR3 protein is CASSHYIPTSGVYNEQFF. CDR3 bases: TGTGCCAGCAGCCACTACATCCCGACTAGCGGGGTTTACAATGAGCAGTTCTTC.

The chain has TRBV6-6 and TRBJ2-1, with 10 bases aligning to TRBD1. Germline loops: CDR1 MNHNY, CDR2 SVGAGI (reference sequence). The CDR3 sequence is 12 residues long. CDR3 sequence (DNA): TGTGCGGGACAGGGGATGGACAATGAGCAGTTCTTC. Translation: CAGQGMDNEQFF.

The chain couples TRBV2 to TRBJ2-2; 9 bases are a match to TRBD1. The CDR3 spans 18 residues. Germline assignment: CDR1 SNHLY and CDR2 FYNNEI. The trim removed 6 bases at V and 0 bases at J, leaving 11 bases unmatched. The CDR3 DNA reads TGTGCCAGCAGCCCTGGGCCGGACAGGGGATCGAACACCGGGGAGCTGTTTTTT. Translating gives CASSPGPDRGSNTGELFF.

CDR3 nucleotides: TGTGCCAGCAGCGCCAAAACTAGCGGGGCCAAAAACATTCAGTACTTC. Protein: CASSAKTSGAKNIQYF. The chain is built from TRBV12-1 and TRBJ2-4; TRBD2 reflects the table's D call only, with no check against the DNA. TRBV12-1 is designated a pseudogene. The CDR3 sequence is 16 residues long.

The V gene is TRBV5-4, the J gene TRBJ2-3; 8 nucleotides line up with TRBD2. The V segment lost 8 bases and the J segment 1 base; nucleotides outside the gene matches: 9. The CDR3 has 15 residues. Germline assignment: CDR1 SGHNT and CDR2 YYREEE (reference sequence). The CDR3 sequence is CASAMVSGGTDTQYF. CDR3 nucleotide sequence: TGTGCCAGTGCTATGGTTAGCGGGGGCACAGATACGCAGTATTTT.

The chain recombines TRBV6-5 with TRBJ2-5, with D maybe TRBD1 (6 bases). The J call may not be correct, given that the DNA end is closer to TRBJ2-7. Germline values: CDR1 MNHEY, CDR2 SVGAGI. The CDR3 spans 15 residues. Here the CDR3 reads CASRRTAQGSYEQYF. The DNA of the CDR3 is TGTGCCAGCAGACGGACCGCACAGGGTTCATACGAGCAGTACTTC.

The gene calls are TRBV7-6 and TRBJ2-2; 9 bases are a match to TRBD2. Per germline, CDR1 SGHVS and CDR2 FNYEAQ. The CDR3 totals 16 residues. V trimming: 4 bases; J trimming: 1 base; junction bases outside the gene matches: 4. As DNA, the CDR3 is TGTGCCAGCAGCTGGGTTAGCGGGAGGAACACCGGGGAGCTGTTTTTT. Translating it yields CASSWVSGRNTGELFF. Full variable domain (remainder filled in from reference TRBV7-6 and TRBJ2-2): GAGVSQSPRYKVTKRGQDVALRCDPISGHVSLYWYRQALGQGPEFLTYFNYEAQQDKSGLPNDRFSAERPEGSISTLTIQRTEQRDSAMYRCASSWVSGRNTGELFFGEGSRLTVL.

The chain uses TRBV7-9 and TRBJ2-6, with TRBD1 matching over 10 bases. The junction had 6 bases not matched to a gene; V was cut back by 4 bases and J by 0 bases. This CDR3 is 18 amino acids long. Germline V gene sequence: CDR1 SEHNR, CDR2 FQNEAQ (reference sequence). CDR3 amino acids: CASSSHRDRGSGANVLTF. In DNA form, the CDR3 reads TGTGCCAGCAGCTCGCACCGGGACAGGGGCTCTGGGGCCAACGTCCTGACTTTC.

This clone was seen more than once but under ten times. The J gene is TRBJ2-7, the V gene TRBV13; TRBD2 is a possible D gene (5 bases). The CDR3 is made up of 15 amino acids. The V end lost 3 bases, the J end lost 2 bases, and 14 bases lay between the germline ends. Germline-derived CDR1 and CDR2 are PRHDT and FYEKMQ (reference sequence). The CDR3 reads CASSLGSRGTYEQYF. In nucleotides, the CDR3 is TGTGCCAGCAGCTTGGGGTCGAGAGGGACCTACGAGCAGTACTTC.

This clone was counted a single time. This chain uses TRBV19 with TRBJ1-5; D uncertain. Per germline, CDR1 LNHDA and CDR2 SQIVND (reference sequence). Trimming stripped 7 bases from V and 4 bases from J, with 17 bases between. The CDR3 loop spans 15 amino acids. The CDR3 loop reads CASTTEGGDNQPQHF. The CDR3 nucleotides read TGTGCCAGTACCACGGAAGGCGGGGATAATCAGCCCCAGCATTTT.

This rearrangement joins TRBV10-1 to TRBJ2-3; TRBD1 agrees at 8 bases. Germline assignment: CDR1 WNHNN and CDR2 SYGVQD (reference sequence). The ends lost 10 bases at V and 2 bases at J; junction bases unmatched: 11. The CDR3 runs 15 residues. CDR3: CAKHLWTGTTDTQYF. The CDR3, as DNA: TGCGCCAAACACCTTTGGACAGGGACCACAGATACGCAGTATTTT.

The gene calls are TRBV29-1 and TRBJ2-1, with 8 bases matching TRBD1. CDR1 SQVTM and CDR2 ANQGSEA come from the germline V gene. The V and J ends lost 7 bases and 6 bases, in that order; junction bases with no gene match: 8. The CDR3 sequence is 13 residues long. As DNA, the CDR3 is TGCAGCGCCGACAGGGGCCGCCCCAATGAGCAGTTCTTC. Translating gives CSADRGRPNEQFF.